This T cell receptor beta chain was captured by sequencing in a study of shared clonotypes between healthy human individuals. Sequenced by immunoSEQ multiplex PCR; TCRdb stores in-frame clones only, minus some. The table has 2 million to 2.5 million clones, roughly 94% seen once. Those who donated were healthy HIV-negative adults, with no recent acute infections or vaccinations reported. There were only Caucasian adults among the donors, and all lived in Nashville, Tennessee. Trimming cost V 4 bases and J 5 bases; bases outside gene matches: 10. Per germline, CDR1 SGHRS and CDR2 YFSETQ. The CDR3 consists of 16 residues. Findings and caveats of the study: Generally, estimated richness proved larger in naive subsets than it did in memory subsets.

Concerning this clone itself: Its antigen is still unknown.

The TCR sequence derives from a man aged 18 to 30 in good health. The genes are TRBV5-1 and TRBJ1-2, with 11 bases aligning to TRBD1. Sequenced: naive CD4+ T cells sorted from blood. Stated subset: CD45RA+ positively selected. CDR3 in DNA: TGCGCCAGCAGCCCCGGACAGGGGGCGCCGGGTTATGGCTACACCTTC. Its protein is CASSPGQGAPGYGYTF.